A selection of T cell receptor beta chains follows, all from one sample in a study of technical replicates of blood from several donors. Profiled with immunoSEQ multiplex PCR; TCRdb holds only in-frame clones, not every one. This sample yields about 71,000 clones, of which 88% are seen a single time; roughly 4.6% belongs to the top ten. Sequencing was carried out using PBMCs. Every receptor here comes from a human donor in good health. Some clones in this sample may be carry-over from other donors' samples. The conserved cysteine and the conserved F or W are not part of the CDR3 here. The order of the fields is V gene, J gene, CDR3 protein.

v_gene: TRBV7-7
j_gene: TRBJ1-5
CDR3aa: ASSPHEDRERCNQPQH

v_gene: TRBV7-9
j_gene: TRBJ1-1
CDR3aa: ASSIGGLNTEAF

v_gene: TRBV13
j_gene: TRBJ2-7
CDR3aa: ASSLQREGYYEQY

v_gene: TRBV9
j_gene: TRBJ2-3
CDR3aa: ASSVSFGSRTDTQY

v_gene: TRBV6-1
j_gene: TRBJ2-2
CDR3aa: ASSGNRGVVAGELF

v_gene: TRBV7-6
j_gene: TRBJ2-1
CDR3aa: ASSQGGTGYNEQF

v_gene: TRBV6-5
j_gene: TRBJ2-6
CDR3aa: ASSYSRGSGANVLT

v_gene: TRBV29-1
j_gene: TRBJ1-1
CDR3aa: SVETGYEAF

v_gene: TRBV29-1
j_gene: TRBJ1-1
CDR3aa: SVDGTGHEAF

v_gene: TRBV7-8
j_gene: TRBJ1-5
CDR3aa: ASSKEYTGQIGNQPQH

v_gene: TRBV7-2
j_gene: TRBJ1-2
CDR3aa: ASSLDPDLGKYYGYT

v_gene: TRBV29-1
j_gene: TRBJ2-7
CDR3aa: SVFGQGLEQY